This T cell receptor beta chain was observed in a study of CD8+CD57+ T cells in acquired aplastic anemia. Study in general: On average, sorted CD4+ and CD8+ cells gave roughly 3 ug of DNA. Study-wide points: Researchers reported that CD8+ Simpson's diversity was not significantly different in patients versus controls.

This clonotype was seen ten or more times. The antigen is not known. According to the study, genomic DNA was the template for TCR beta VDJ and CDR3 profiling. TCRdb itself ran the reads through MiXCR, one entry per CDR3 protein. The table lists 100,000 to 150,000 distinct CDR3 sequences, around 48% of them singletons. The CDR3 spans 16 residues. Germline-derived CDR1 and CDR2 are LNHDA and SQIVND (reference sequence). Unmatched junction bases numbered 5, after V lost 4 bases and J lost 5 bases. The specimen was sorted CD4+, CD8+, or CD8+CD57+ T cells (not recorded which) from PBMCs. The sequence was obtained from a human donor in good health, serving as a control. The gene calls are TRBV19 and TRBJ2-2; 12 bases match TRBD1. The DNA for the CDR3 is TGTGCCAGTAGTACCTGGGGACAGGGGGCGACCGGGGAGCTGTTTTTT. Translation gives CASSTWGQGATGELFF.